A single sample is the source of the 16 T cell receptor beta chains below, sequenced in a study of OX40 agonist ivuxolimab in advanced cancers. TCRdb's table, derived via immunoSEQ multiplex PCR, lists solely in-frame clones and lacks some. The sample lists 25,000 to 35,000 clones, roughly 80% occurring once. Sequences were derived from CD4+ or CD8+ T cells sorted from blood, sampled in a trial of the OX40 agonist ivuxolimab. These TCRs come from an adult with an advanced solid tumor such as melanoma, head and neck, liver or kidney cancer.

The chain uses TRBV7-8 and TRBJ2-1, with 8 bases lining up with TRBD1. CDR1 and CDR2 from the germline V gene are SGHVS and FQNEAQ. The CDR3 contains 17 residues. V shed 7 bases and J 8 bases; nucleotides not matched to a gene: 19. As DNA, the CDR3 is TGTGCCAGCATCACCCGGGACAGGCAATTTAACATGGATGAGCAGTTCTTC. Translating it yields CASITRDRQFNMDEQFF. Full variable domain (rest looked up from reference TRBV7-8 and TRBJ2-1): GAGVSQSPRYKVAKRGQDVALRCDPISGHVSLFWYQQALGQGPEFLTYFQNEAQLDKSGLPSDRFFAERPEGSVSTLKIQRTQQEDSAVYLCASITRDRQFNMDEQFFGPGTRLTVL.

This chain connects TRBV28 to TRBJ1-4; D is unresolved. Trimming removed 3 bases from V and 7 bases from J, with 9 bases in between. The CDR3 extends over 13 amino acids. From germline, CDR1 is MDHEN and CDR2 SYDVKM. The CDR3 protein is CASSLASGEKLFF. The CDR3 nucleotides are TGTGCCAGCAGTTTGGCCAGCGGTGAAAAACTGTTTTTT.

The chain has TRBV4-2 and TRBJ1-1, with D hard to call. Germline values: CDR1 LGHNA, CDR2 YNFKEQ. This CDR3 contains 12 residues. Between the trimmed V and J ends, which lost 0 bases and 6 bases, there was a span of 5 bases. CDR3 protein: CASSQDLPEAFF. CDR3 sequence (DNA): TGTGCCAGCAGCCAAGATCTGCCTGAAGCTTTCTTT.

The rearrangement uses TRBV6-5 and TRBJ1-5; D uncertain. The V end lost 6 bases, the J end lost 4 bases, and 10 bases lay between the germline ends. Germline CDR1 is MNHEY and CDR2 is SVGAGI. The CDR3 spans 13 residues. CDR3 bases: TGTGCCAGCAGCAGTCAAACAAATCAGCCCCAGCATTTT. Translated: CASSSQTNQPQHF.

This clone occurred once. The V gene is TRBV29-1, the J gene TRBJ2-1; TRBD1 aligns across 9 bases. From germline, CDR1 is SQVTM and CDR2 ANQGSEA. J lost 4 bases, V lost 1 base, and 2 bases had no gene match. The CDR3 contains 14 residues. The CDR3 region is CSVEGTGVYNEQFF. In DNA form, the CDR3 reads TGCAGCGTTGAAGGGACAGGGGTTTACAATGAGCAGTTCTTC.

The V gene is TRBV10-3, the J gene TRBJ1-1; D gene ambiguous. Trimming stripped 0 bases from V and 8 bases from J, with 7 bases between. The CDR3 has 12 residues. Germline assignment: CDR1 ENHRY and CDR2 SYGVKD. CDR3 region: CAISESPTEAFF. The CDR3 bases are TGTGCCATCAGTGAGTCGCCGACAGAAGCTTTCTTT.

The V call is TRBV21-1, the J call TRBJ1-1; the tabulated D call, TRBD1, remains unverified against the DNA. TRBV21-1 is flagged as a pseudogene. The length of the CDR3 is 16 residues. CDR3 nucleotide sequence: TGTGCCAGCGATAACGGACAGGGGAGAATGAACACTGAAGCTTTCTTT. Its translation is CASDNGQGRMNTEAFF.

This clone was seen only once. V gene TRBV2 combines with J gene TRBJ2-7; D is undetermined. The CDR3 totals 12 residues. Looked up from germline, CDR1 is SNHLY and CDR2 is FYNNEI. V lost 6 bases to trimming and J lost 1 base, with 7 bases between them. CDR3: CASSTVSYEQYF. The CDR3 DNA reads TGTGCCAGCAGCACCGTATCCTACGAGCAGTACTTC.

The rearrangement joins TRBV6-6 to TRBJ2-7; possible D gene TRBD2, 5 bases. Between the trimmed V and J ends, which lost 6 bases and 5 bases, there was a span of 20 bases. In germline, CDR1 is MNHNY, CDR2 SVGAGI (reference sequence). The CDR3 length is 15 residues. The CDR3 nucleotides read TGTGCCAGCAGGCTCCTGACGGGAATGGTAGACGAGCAGTACTTC. The encoded protein is CASRLLTGMVDEQYF.

The chain couples TRBV11-3 to TRBJ2-5, with 10 bases identical to TRBD2. Germline V lookup: CDR1 SGHNT, CDR2 YENEEA. J gave up 4 bases and V 7 bases, and 15 bases lay outside the gene matches. The CDR3 consists of 17 residues. This chain's CDR3 is CASTPGRASGRGETQYF. In DNA form, the CDR3 reads TGTGCCAGCACCCCGGGCCGGGCTAGCGGGAGAGGAGAGACCCAGTACTTC.

V usage is TRBV5-1 and J usage is TRBJ1-1, with D maybe TRBD1 (5 bases). V shed 5 bases and J shed 10 bases, with 21 bases lying between them. This CDR3 has 14 amino acids. From germline, CDR1 is SGHRS and CDR2 YFSETQ. The DNA of the CDR3 is TGCGCCAGCAGGGATTCGGGACCCAGCCATGGAGCTTTCTTT. It specifies CASRDSGPSHGAFF.

This sequence joins TRBV7-9 and TRBJ2-1; D is perhaps TRBD1 or TRBD2 (5 bases each). Per the germline V gene, CDR1 is SEHNR and CDR2 is FQNEAQ (reference sequence). The CDR3 spans 15 residues. Trimming shortened V by 1 base and J by 8 bases, and 15 bases separated the two germline ends. The CDR3 coding sequence is TGTGCCAGCAGCTTAGAAAGGGACCCCTGGGATGAGCAGTTCTTC. It translates to CASSLERDPWDEQFF. The full variable domain, in which reference TRBV7-9 and TRBJ2-1 provide the parts outside the CDR3, is DTGVSQNPRHKITKRGQNVTFRCDPISEHNRLYWYRQTLGQGPEFLTYFQNEAQLEKSRLLSDRFSAERPKGSFSTLEIQRTEQGDSAMYLCASSLERDPWDEQFFGPGTRLTVL.

Relative to its sample, this clone is medium-sized. At the DNA level, this CDR3 is encoded by other sequences in the same sample as well. The rearrangement joins TRBV14 to TRBJ1-2; 7 bases fit TRBD1. J was trimmed by 2 bases and V by 4 bases; bases with no gene match: 1. This CDR3 comprises 13 residues. Germline V CDR1 and CDR2: SGHDN, FVKESK. The CDR3 sequence is CASSPTGNYGYTF. As DNA, the CDR3 is TGTGCCAGCAGCCCGACAGGGAACTATGGCTACACCTTC.

The chain combines TRBV5-8 with TRBJ2-7; a possible D gene is TRBD1 (6 bases). Trimming took off 4 bases at V and 0 bases at J, with 14 bases between the two ends. The length of the CDR3 is 15 residues. Germline-derived CDR1 and CDR2 are SGHTS and YDEGEE. The CDR3 bases are TGTGCCAGCAGCCCCACCCAGGGGAGCTCCTACGAGCAGTACTTC. It yields the protein CASSPTQGSSYEQYF.

V gene TRBV4-3 combines with J gene TRBJ1-6; 7 bases match TRBD1. The trim removed 0 bases at V and 6 bases at J, leaving 5 bases unmatched. The CDR3 is made up of 16 amino acids. The germline V gene has CDR1 LGHNA and CDR2 YSLEER. The CDR3 loop is CASSQDTGTVNSPLHF. CDR3 DNA: TGCGCCAGCAGCCAAGATACCGGGACAGTTAATTCACCCCTCCACTTT.

The V and J genes are TRBV6-1 and TRBJ1-2; 8 bases are a match to TRBD1. Losses at the gene ends were 5 bases for V and 3 bases for J; bases not matched to a gene: 5. This CDR3 region has 14 residues. The germline CDR1 and CDR2 sequences are MNHNS and SASEGT. The CDR3 loop reads CASSLQGAYYGYTF. The CDR3 DNA reads as TGTGCCAGCAGTCTCCAGGGGGCCTACTATGGCTACACCTTC.